The next 23 T cell receptor beta chains were all read from a single sample in a study of molecular identifiers for immune sequencing clone quantification. TCRdb re-called the PCR reads through MiXCR, storing one row per CDR3 protein. The profile shows 65,000 or so distinct CDR3 sequences, 18% of them singletons. Sequencing input: naive CD8+ T cells from blood, with Jurkat cell RNA spiked in. Subset of the sample: FACS-sorted CD8+CD4-CCR7+CD45RA+ naive T cells. Source of these receptors: a human donor in good health. Some libraries in this study had Jurkat cell RNA spiked in.

This clonotype occurred a few times. A read error may explain this, as a much larger clone is one base away. This chain uses TRBV24-1 with TRBJ2-3; 11 positions match TRBD2. The CDR3 consists of 18 residues. The germline V gene has CDR1 KGHDR and CDR2 SFDVKD. The chain's CDR3 is CAISDTSGSLPSTDTQYF. In nucleotides, the CDR3 is TGTGCCATCAGTGATACTAGCGGGAGCCTGCCTAGCACAGATACGCAGTATTTT.

The chain uses TRBV7-9 and TRBJ2-7, with TRBD2 matching 9 bases. Trimming cost V 5 bases and J 0 bases; bases outside gene matches: 8. CDR3 length: 16 amino acids. CDR1 is SEHNR and CDR2 is FQNEAQ in the germline V gene (reference sequence). For the CDR3, the DNA is TGTGCCAGCAGCGCCCTCACTAGCGGGCTCTCCTACGAGCAGTACTTC. Amino acid sequence: CASSALTSGLSYEQYF.

About this clonotype itself: A much larger clone sits a single nucleotide away, making a read error possible. The chain carries TRBV4-1 and TRBJ1-2, with 7 bases identical to TRBD1. The CDR3 consists of 13 residues. The V gene's germline CDR1 is MGHRA and CDR2 YSYEKL. CDR3 loop: CSSSQGTAYGYTF. In nucleotides, the CDR3 is TGCTCCAGCAGCCAAGGGACAGCTTATGGCTACACCTTC.

This clonotype occurred a few times. V gene TRBV11-2 combines with J gene TRBJ2-7; TRBD2 matches 10 bases. The CDR3 spans 17 residues. Per germline, CDR1 SGHAT and CDR2 FQNNGV. J was trimmed by 3 bases and V by 1 base; bases with no gene match: 9. DNA of the CDR3: TGTGCCAGCAGCTTAGCTCCGGGACTAGCGAGCCTCTACGAGCAGTACTTC. It translates to CASSLAPGLASLYEQYF.

Ten or more counts support this clonotype. The chain has TRBV14 and TRBJ2-2; D unresolved. The V gene lost 4 bases and the J gene lost 4 bases, with 7 bases spanning the gap. The CDR3 is 13 amino acids. Germline V lookup: CDR1 SGHDN, CDR2 FVKESK. For the CDR3, the DNA is TGTGCCAGCAGCCTGACTCGCACCGGGGAGCTGTTTTTT. Encoded protein: CASSLTRTGELFF.

In its sample, this clonotype was seen many times. The rearrangement links TRBV7-9 to TRBJ1-3; no reliable D call. Germline CDR1 and CDR2: SEHNR and FQNEAQ (reference sequence). CDR3 length: 11 amino acids. Trimming removed 11 bases at V and 7 bases at J, with 12 bases between. The CDR3, as DNA: TGTGCCGTCCGAATGAGTAACACCATATATTTT. Residues: CAVRMSNTIYF.

A note on this clonotype: A much larger clone is a single base away; this may be a read error. The chain employs TRBV29-1 and TRBJ2-2; D is possibly TRBD1 or TRBD2 (5 bases each). Trimming pared 4 bases from V and 4 bases from J, leaving 10 bases between. From germline, CDR1 is SQVTM and CDR2 ANQGSEA. This CDR3 contains 13 residues. CDR3 coding DNA: TGCAGCGTTGTACAGAGGGGCACCGGGGAGCTGTTTTTT. Its translation: CSVVQRGTGELFF.

This clonotype appeared a few times. A much more abundant neighbour one base away suggests this may be a read error. The rearrangement joins TRBV10-3 to TRBJ2-3, with D maybe TRBD1 (6 bases). The CDR3 extends over 15 amino acids. Deletions cut 10 bases from V and 2 bases from J, with 19 bases between. CDR1 and CDR2 (germline): ENHRY, SYGVKD. The CDR3 coding sequence is TGTGCCACGAGCGAGGGGGTCCTTAACACAGATACGCAGTATTTT. This gives the protein CATSEGVLNTDTQYF.

The chain couples TRBV12-3 or TRBV12-4 to TRBJ2-1; TRBD2 matches 14 bases. V shed 5 bases and J 4 bases; nucleotides not matched to a gene: 7. This CDR3 has 17 residues. This CDR3 is CASSPRTSGRSYNEQFF. The CDR3 nucleotides read TGTGCCAGCAGTCCCCGGACTAGCGGGAGGAGTTACAATGAGCAGTTCTTC.

On this clonotype: Just one base apart from a much larger clone, this may be a read error. The missing conserved phenylalanine or tryptophan at the end of this CDR3 makes a read error likely. This chain joins TRBV5-6 and TRBJ1-1; possibly TRBD1 for D (6 bases). The CDR3 has 14 amino acids. Germline CDR1 SGHDT, CDR2 YYEEEE. Trimming left V 4 bases short and J 4 bases short, with 14 bases between. CDR3 in DNA: TGTGCCAGCAGCCTGGGGGGCGGGTCCACTGAAGCTTTCTCT. Residues: CASSLGGGSTEAFS.

This clonotype was seen many times. The chain combines TRBV27 with TRBJ2-3; no clear D gene. This CDR3 region has 17 residues. Between the trimmed V and J ends, which lost 2 bases and 2 bases, there was a span of 17 bases. CDR1 MNHEY and CDR2 SMNVEV come from the germline V gene (reference sequence). CDR3 nucleotide sequence: TGTGCCAGCAGTTTACTAGACGCCGGCGGCTCCACAGATACGCAGTATTTT. Translating it yields CASSLLDAGGSTDTQYF.

The sample holds a few counts of this clonotype. This rearrangement joins TRBV5-5 to TRBJ2-7, with D hard to call. The CDR3 contains 14 residues. Germline CDR1 and CDR2: SGHKS and YYEKEE (reference sequence). The ends were cut back, 4 bases at V and 0 bases at J, with 11 bases in the middle. This CDR3 is CASSPDLSSYEQYF. As DNA, the CDR3 is TGTGCCAGCAGCCCGGACCTGAGCTCCTACGAGCAGTACTTC.

This clonotype was seen many times. The gene calls are TRBV4-1 and TRBJ1-2, with TRBD1 matching over 7 bases. V lost 3 bases to trimming and J lost 1 base; unmatched junction nucleotides: 5. The CDR3 covers 15 residues. CDR1 is MGHRA, CDR2 YSYEKL, per germline. Here the CDR3 DNA reads TGCGCCAGCAGCCAGACAGGGATCAATAACTATGGCTACACCTTC. Protein: CASSQTGINNYGYTF.

This clonotype was counted ten times or more. The chain combines TRBV20-1 with TRBJ2-7, with 7 positions matching TRBD1. V gave up 6 bases and J gave up 3 bases; unmatched junction bases: 11. This CDR3 spans 14 amino acids. Germline CDR1 is DFQATT and CDR2 is SNEGSKA (reference sequence). The CDR3 coding sequence is TGCAGTGCCCGAGTGCTCGGACAGGTCTACGAGCAGTACTTC. Its translation: CSARVLGQVYEQYF.

This clonotype appeared many times. The V gene is TRBV27, the J gene TRBJ2-3; 9 bases line up with TRBD2. The germline V gene encodes CDR1 MNHEY and CDR2 SMNVEV (reference sequence). The trim removed 4 bases at V and 0 bases at J, leaving 17 bases unmatched. This CDR3 contains 20 residues. The CDR3 spells CASSYTRRETSGPSTDTQYF. The CDR3 DNA sequence: TGTGCCAGCAGTTATACTAGGAGGGAGACTAGCGGCCCTAGCACAGATACGCAGTATTTT.

This clonotype showed up many times. DNA for the CDR3: TGTGCCAGCAGCCCAAAGACTAGCGGGAGTATAGAGACCCAGTACTTC. It codes for CASSPKTSGSIETQYF. The chain carries TRBV13 and TRBJ2-5; 12 bases are shared with TRBD2. This CDR3 is built from 16 residues. The V segment lost 5 bases and the J segment 4 bases; nucleotides outside the gene matches: 8. Germline V gives CDR1 PRHDT, CDR2 FYEKMQ (reference sequence).

This clonotype was counted at least ten times. V is TRBV27 and J is TRBJ1-5; D unresolved. Trimming removed 6 bases from V and 0 bases from J, with 9 bases in between. Germline V gene lookup returns CDR1 MNHEY and CDR2 SMNVEV (reference sequence). This CDR3 region has 14 residues. CDR3 nucleotide sequence: TGTGCCAGCAGGGTGGGGAATAGCAATCAGCCCCAGCATTTT. Translated: CASRVGNSNQPQHF.

The sample holds many counts of this clonotype. V is TRBV7-9 and J is TRBJ2-7, with no clear D. The CDR3 is made up of 15 amino acids. V was cut by 2 bases and J by 1 base, with 12 bases left in between. The germline CDR1 and CDR2 sequences are SEHNR and FQNEAQ (reference sequence). The CDR3 is CASSLYPGSSYEQYF. CDR3 sequence (DNA): TGTGCCAGCAGCTTATACCCCGGTTCGTCCTACGAGCAGTACTTC. Filled out from reference TRBV7-9 and TRBJ2-7, the complete variable domain reads DTGVSQNPRHKITKRGQNVTFRCDPISEHNRLYWYRQTLGQGPEFLTYFQNEAQLEKSRLLSDRFSAERPKGSFSTLEIQRTEQGDSAMYLCASSLYPGSSYEQYFGPGTRLTVT.

The chain joins TRBV20-1 to TRBJ2-7, with a weak D call TRBD2 (6 bases). This CDR3 spans 14 amino acids. Germline values: CDR1 DFQATT, CDR2 SNEGSKA (reference sequence). Trimming removed 1 base at V and 2 bases at J, with 12 bases between. CDR3 region: CSARAPGATYEQYF. CDR3 sequence (DNA): TGCAGTGCTAGAGCCCCGGGAGCAACCTACGAGCAGTACTTC.

V and J are TRBV5-8 and TRBJ2-7, with D tentatively TRBD1 or TRBD2 (5 bases each). The CDR3 runs 15 residues. Trimming cost V 4 bases and J 3 bases, with 17 bases left between them. Per germline, CDR1 SGHTS and CDR2 YDEGEE. This chain's CDR3 is CASSPVELGGYEQYF. The CDR3 coding sequence is TGTGCCAGCAGCCCGGTGGAGCTTGGGGGCTACGAGCAGTACTTC.

This clonotype was seen at least ten times. The chain is built from TRBV2 and TRBJ2-3, with 10 bases lining up with TRBD2. Unmatched junction bases numbered 14, after V lost 2 bases and J lost 6 bases. This CDR3 is 18 amino acids long. The V gene's germline CDR1 is SNHLY and CDR2 FYNNEI. CDR3 nucleotide sequence: TGTGCCAGCAGTGAATCGGACATAGCGGGAGGTTGGATTGATACGCAGTATTTT. Translated: CASSESDIAGGWIDTQYF.

A word on this clonotype: Since a much larger clone is just one base distant, this may be a read error. This chain uses TRBV20-1 with TRBJ2-1; D is uncertain. The germline V gene encodes CDR1 DFQATT and CDR2 SNEGSKA (reference sequence). This CDR3 is built from 14 residues. This CDR3 reads CSARISFVGGEQSF. In DNA form, the CDR3 reads TGCAGTGCTAGAATTTCCTTCGTCGGTGGTGAGCAGTCCTTC.

For this clonotype: Just one base apart from a much larger clone, this may be a read error. The chain recombines TRBV12-3 or TRBV12-4 with TRBJ1-5, with TRBD1 matching over 7 bases. The CDR3 is 13 amino acids. V lost 7 bases to trimming and J lost 7 bases; unmatched junction nucleotides: 7. CDR3 amino acids: CASTQQGWQPQHF. The CDR3 nucleotides read TGTGCCAGCACTCAACAGGGGTGGCAGCCCCAGCATTTT.